These 22 T cell receptor beta chains were sequenced from one sample in a study of regulatory T cells in long-lasting Graves disease. The sample's time point: newly diagnosed GD, antithyroid drugs for less than 3 months. TCR sequences were obtained from RNA taken from PBMCs. For TCR beta, libraries came from iRepertoire HTBI primers and Arm-PCR of CDR3 regions. Each CDR3 protein is one row after TCRdb ran MiXCR on the multiplex PCR reads. This sample yields a few hundred thousand distinct CDR3 sequences, of which approximately 20% are seen a single time; around 13% belongs to the top ten. This same sample was also taken into another study, of T cells in Graves' hyperthyroidism and ophthalmopathy.

Sequenced here: peripheral blood mononuclear cells (PBMCs), sampled at new diagnosis, from a patient treated with antithyroid drugs. All receptors come from a woman aged 25 to 39 with Graves disease.

This clonotype occurred many times. The J gene is TRBJ2-5, the V gene TRBV14; tentative D call: TRBD1 (5 bases). V lost 0 bases, J lost 0 bases, and 8 bases lay in between. Germline V lookup: CDR1 SGHDN, CDR2 FVKESK. The CDR3 is made up of 15 amino acids. The CDR3, as DNA: TGTGCCAGCAGCCAAGATCCAGGGTACCAAGAGACCCAGTACTTC. It yields the protein CASSQDPGYQETQYF.

There are many counts of this clonotype. The chain combines TRBV20-1 with TRBJ2-7, with 7 bases lining up with TRBD1. The V and J ends lost 0 bases and 4 bases, in that order; junction bases with no gene match: 6. CDR3 length: 14 amino acids. Germline V gene data show CDR1 as DFQATT and CDR2 as SNEGSKA (reference sequence). The CDR3 region is CSARDKRGRYEQYF. In DNA, the CDR3 is TGCAGTGCTAGAGATAAGAGGGGGCGGTACGAGCAGTACTTC.

The table lists this clonotype with a few counts. The chain combines TRBV19 with TRBJ1-1; D not resolved. The CDR3 spans 14 residues. CDR1 LNHDA and CDR2 SQIVND come from the germline V gene (reference sequence). V lost 3 bases to trimming and J lost 0 bases, with 8 bases between them. CDR3 sequence reads: CASSILGMNTEAFF. CDR3 DNA sequence: TGTGCCAGTAGTATTTTGGGGATGAACACTGAAGCTTTCTTT.

As to this clonotype: A read error likely explains this, since a far larger clone differs by one base. This chain links TRBV6-2 or TRBV6-3 with TRBJ2-1; weak D call: TRBD2 (6 bases). Germline CDR1 and CDR2: MNHEY and SVGEGT. Between the trimmed V and J ends, which lost 5 bases and 7 bases, there was a span of 9 bases. This CDR3 is built from 12 residues. The CDR3 DNA reads TGTGCCAGCAGTGAGGAGGGGAATGAGCAGTTCTTC. Its translation: CASSEEGNEQFF.

This clonotype was seen a few times. A clone one base away is much larger, so this may be a read error. The rearrangement links TRBV28 to TRBJ1-5; the match to TRBD1 covers 7 bases. V was clipped by 5 bases and J by 0 bases; unmatched bases: 4. CDR1 and CDR2 from the germline V gene are MDHEN and SYDVKM. This CDR3 has 15 residues. CDR3 residues: CASSPQGCSNQPQHF. The CDR3 coding sequence is TGTGCCAGCAGTCCACAGGGGTGTAGCAATCAGCCCCAGCATTTT.

The chain joins TRBV29-1 to TRBJ1-3, with TRBD1 matching over 7 bases. CDR1 SQVTM and CDR2 ANQGSEA come from the germline V gene. J lost 4 bases, V lost 4 bases, and 4 bases had no gene match. This CDR3 spans 13 amino acids. For the CDR3, the DNA is TGCAGCGTTGTGACAGGGTCAGGAAACACCATATATTTT. This sequence encodes CSVVTGSGNTIYF.

This clonotype was counted many times. The CDR3 sequence: CSAEGPSQETQYF. CDR3 nucleotides: TGCAGTGCTGAGGGGCCCTCTCAAGAGACCCAGTACTTC. The V and J genes are TRBV20-1 and TRBJ2-5, with D perhaps assigned TRBD1 or TRBD2 (5 bases each). V was shortened by 5 bases and J by 2 bases, with 12 bases between the two germline ends. Germline CDR1 and CDR2: DFQATT and SNEGSKA (reference sequence). The CDR3 length is 13 residues.

This clonotype was picked up a small number of times. The V and J genes are TRBV5-8 and TRBJ1-2; tentatively, D is TRBD1 (5 bases). The V gene's germline CDR1 is SGHTS and CDR2 YDEGEE. Trimming shortened V by 5 bases and J by 2 bases, and 13 bases separated the two germline ends. The CDR3 is 14 residues long. The CDR3 DNA follows: TGTGCCAGCAGACTAGCCGGGGGAAACTATGGCTACACCTTC. Amino acid sequence: CASRLAGGNYGYTF.

A word on this clonotype: A much larger clone sits a single nucleotide away, making a read error possible. This chain connects TRBV3-1 to TRBJ2-1; 10 bases map to TRBD2. Germline V lookup: CDR1 LGHDT, CDR2 YNNKEL (reference sequence). The V and J ends lost 2 bases and 10 bases, in that order; junction bases with no gene match: 11. CDR3 size: 16 residues. The CDR3 coding sequence is TGTGCCAGCAGCCAAACCGCACTAGCGGGGCCCTACGAGCAGTTCTTC. The encoded protein is CASSQTALAGPYEQFF.

The chain uses TRBV6-2 or TRBV6-3 and TRBJ1-2, with TRBD1 as a possible D gene (6 bases). The CDR3 contains 14 residues. V was trimmed by 2 bases and J by 8 bases, leaving 15 bases between them. From germline, CDR1 is MNHEY and CDR2 SVGEGT. CDR3 loop: CASSYARGLGGYTF. The DNA of the CDR3 is TGTGCCAGCAGTTACGCCCGGGGGCTGGGCGGCTACACCTTC.

The CDR3 spells CASSSGGTNIQYF. The CDR3 DNA follows: TGTGCCAGCAGCTCTGGGGGGACGAACATTCAGTACTTC. The chain recombines TRBV7-6 with TRBJ2-4, with TRBD2 as a possible D gene (6 bases). V was clipped by 4 bases and J by 7 bases, with 11 bases between them. This CDR3 region has 13 residues. The germline CDR1 and CDR2 sequences are SGHVS and FNYEAQ.

This clonotype appeared many times. The J gene is TRBJ1-1, the V gene TRBV20-1, with D perhaps TRBD1 (5 bases). CDR1 is DFQATT and CDR2 is SNEGSKA in the germline V gene (reference sequence). The V gene lost 6 bases and the J gene lost 6 bases, with 20 bases spanning the gap. This CDR3 region has 14 residues. The CDR3 is CSAIPGRSDAEAFF. CDR3 nucleotides: TGCAGTGCGATACCGGGACGGTCGGACGCTGAAGCTTTCTTT.

A few counts support this clonotype. The J gene is TRBJ1-1, the V gene TRBV12-3 or TRBV12-4; possible D gene TRBD1, 5 bases. The CDR3 has 14 residues. The V end was cut by 6 bases, the J end by 4 bases, with 15 bases between. CDR3 bases: TGTGCCAGCAGGCCGACAGAGGGAGGCACTGAAGCTTTCTTT. This gives the protein CASRPTEGGTEAFF.

This clonotype was seen at least ten times. For the CDR3, the DNA is TGTGCCAGCAGTCACCGACAGCACGACCACACAGATACGCAGTATTTT. This encodes CASSHRQHDHTDTQYF. V and J are TRBV2 and TRBJ2-3, with D possibly matching TRBD1 (5 bases). Trimming removed 5 bases from V and 2 bases from J, with 17 bases in between. The CDR3 length is 16 residues. The V gene's germline CDR1 is SNHLY and CDR2 FYNNEI.

This clonotype showed up many times. This chain's CDR3 is CASSFYNENYEQYF. The CDR3 DNA follows: TGTGCCAGCAGCTTTTATAATGAAAACTACGAGCAGTACTTC. V gene TRBV7-2 combines with J gene TRBJ2-7; D uncertain. Germline V lookup: CDR1 SGHTA, CDR2 FQGNSA. Trimming cost V 3 bases and J 3 bases, with 12 bases left between them. This CDR3 has 14 amino acids.

Ten or more counts support this clonotype. This sequence joins TRBV6-1 and TRBJ1-1; D may be TRBD1 (6 bases). From germline, CDR1 is MNHNS and CDR2 SASEGT. The CDR3 runs 14 residues. The V end was cut by 7 bases, the J end by 1 base, with 13 bases between. CDR3 bases: TGTGCCAGCAACTACGGGGGGCAGAACACTGAAGCTTTCTTT. Translation: CASNYGGQNTEAFF.

The chain couples TRBV15 to TRBJ2-2; no firm D call. CDR1 is LNHNV, CDR2 YYDKDF, per germline (reference sequence). The CDR3 length is 12 residues. V was pared by 0 bases and J by 8 bases, with 4 bases between. The CDR3 DNA sequence: TGTGCCACCAGCAGAGAAATTGGGGAGCTGTTTTTT. Encoded protein: CATSREIGELFF.

This clonotype showed up many times. V is TRBV7-9 and J is TRBJ1-6; D perhaps matches TRBD1 (6 bases). The CDR3 runs to 17 residues. Germline V gene lookup returns CDR1 SEHNR and CDR2 FQNEAQ (reference sequence). The ends were cut back, 1 base at V and 7 bases at J, with 17 bases in the middle. In DNA form, the CDR3 reads TGTGCCAGCAGCTTAGGGGAAGTCGGGACACCGAATTCACCCCTCCACTTT. Translation gives CASSLGEVGTPNSPLHF.

This clonotype was counted ten times or more. The chain has TRBV5-1 and TRBJ2-7, with 9 nucleotides matching TRBD1. CDR1 is SGHRS and CDR2 is YFSETQ in the germline V gene. V gave up 3 bases and J gave up 2 bases; unmatched junction bases: 6. CDR3 length: 15 amino acids. Here the CDR3 DNA reads TGCGCCAGCAGCTCCACCGGGACAGGGACCTACGAGCAGTACTTC. Translation: CASSSTGTGTYEQYF.

This clonotype was found many times. The CDR3 DNA reads TGTGCCAGCAGCCAAGATCTTCGGGGACCTAATGAAAAACTGTTTTTT. Amino acids: CASSQDLRGPNEKLFF. J is TRBJ1-4 and V is TRBV4-2; tentatively, D is TRBD1 (5 bases). Germline values: CDR1 LGHNA, CDR2 YNFKEQ. Trimming pared 0 bases from V and 3 bases from J, leaving 11 bases between. CDR3 size: 16 residues.

In its sample, this clonotype was seen many times. The V call is TRBV12-3 or TRBV12-4, the J call TRBJ2-7; D is possibly TRBD1 or TRBD2 (5 bases each). Trimming took off 3 bases at V and 11 bases at J, with 17 bases between the two ends. This CDR3 is built from 13 residues. In DNA, the CDR3 is TGTGCCAGCAGTTTTTACGTCGGGGCGGCAGAGTACTTC. Translated, it gives CASSFYVGAAEYF.

This clonotype was recorded at least ten times. The chain links TRBV6-1 to TRBJ2-3; D tentatively fits TRBD1 or TRBD2 (5 bases each). This CDR3 region has 20 residues. Germline values: CDR1 MNHNS, CDR2 SASEGT. V was cut by 4 bases and J by 7 bases, with 33 bases left in between. Here the CDR3 reads CASSVLYRSRTEGYSYTQYF. CDR3 coding DNA: TGTGCCAGCAGTGTACTTTACAGGAGCCGCACAGAGGGGTATAGCTATACGCAGTATTTT.